Shown below are 30 T cell receptor beta chains from a single sample sequenced in a study of cytomegalovirus exposure and HLA in healthy donors (dated by TCRdb to about 2017). The receptor library was made with the immunoSEQ multiplex PCR assay. The multiplex PCR relied on a mix of 60 forward primers for TCR Vbeta segments and 13 reverse primers for TCR Jbeta segments. Entries here come from immuneACCESS through TCRdb and include only in-frame sequences with V and J called. Some clones fail to appear in such tables; in the studies checked, an unresolved V gene covers under half of the shortfall, and the cause of the remainder is unknown. A total of about 200,000 clones appear in this sample, approximately 70% of them only once. The ten largest clones represent 1.5% to 2% of the sample. Input material: PBMCs. The source of these receptors is a woman between 25 and 40 years old in good health and CMV-seronegative.

This clone has just a few counts. The chain recombines TRBV5-8 with TRBJ1-5; D is unresolved. The germline V gene has CDR1 SGHTS and CDR2 YDEGEE. This CDR3 is built from 14 residues. The V end was cut by 0 bases, the J end by 2 bases, with 6 bases between. The CDR3 loop reads CASSLATGNQPQHF. The CDR3 bases are TGTGCCAGCAGCTTGGCCACGGGCAATCAGCCCCAGCATTTT.

The chain couples TRBV6-6 to TRBJ2-5; 9 nucleotides match TRBD2. The DNA end favors TRBJ2-7, so the J call may be wrong. The CDR3 has 15 residues. Germline assignment: CDR1 MNHNY and CDR2 SVGAGI (reference sequence). This chain's CDR3 is CASSYSSGRGDEQYF. For the CDR3, the DNA is TGTGCCAGCAGTTACTCTAGCGGGAGAGGGGACGAGCAGTACTTC.

The J gene is TRBJ2-2, the V gene TRBV7-6, with 12 bases identical to TRBD2. The V and J ends lost 3 bases and 6 bases, in that order; junction bases with no gene match: 5. CDR1 and CDR2 from the germline V gene are SGHVS and FNYEAQ. The CDR3 covers 16 residues. This CDR3 reads CASSFLAGGPSGELFF. The CDR3 DNA reads as TGTGCCAGCAGCTTTCTAGCGGGGGGGCCCTCCGGGGAGCTGTTTTTT.

The chain is built from TRBV7-9 and TRBJ2-2; possibly TRBD2 for D (6 bases). The CDR3 has 16 residues. The germline V and J ends were trimmed by 1 base and 7 bases, with 16 bases remaining between them. Germline values: CDR1 SEHNR, CDR2 FQNEAQ (reference sequence). The CDR3 nucleotides read TGTGCCAGCAGCTTAGTGGGACTGGGCCTCGGCGGGGAGCTGTTTTTT. Translating it yields CASSLVGLGLGGELFF.

V gene TRBV7-9 combines with J gene TRBJ2-7; 11 nucleotides agree with TRBD2. The V gene's germline CDR1 is SEHNR and CDR2 FQNEAQ (reference sequence). V was pared by 2 bases and J by 8 bases, with 2 bases of the junction left unmatched. The CDR3 totals 13 residues. The CDR3 DNA sequence: TGTGCCAGCAGCTTAACTAGCGGGAGCCAGCAGTACTTC. It codes for CASSLTSGSQQYF.

CDR3 amino acids: CASKEGGYEQYF. In DNA form, the CDR3 reads TGTGCCAGCAAAGAGGGGGGGTACGAGCAGTACTTC. V usage is TRBV28 and J usage is TRBJ2-7, with D possibly being TRBD2 (7 bases). The CDR3 is made up of 12 amino acids. Germline CDR1 and CDR2: MDHEN and SYDVKM. V gave up 7 bases and J gave up 4 bases, with 11 bases separating them.

V and J are TRBV15 and TRBJ2-7, with 11 nucleotides matching TRBD1. This CDR3 is built from 14 residues. The germline gives CDR1 LNHNV, CDR2 YYDKDF (reference sequence). V lost 4 bases and J lost 6; bases outside the gene matches: 5. As DNA, the CDR3 is TGTGCCACCAGCACAGGCGGGACAGGGGGCGAGCAGTACTTC. As protein: CATSTGGTGGEQYF. Using reference TRBV15 and TRBJ2-7 for the parts outside the CDR3, the full variable domain is DAMVIQNPRYQVTQFGKPVTLSCSQTLNHNVMYWYQQKSSQAPKLLFHYYDKDFNNEADTPDNFQSRRPNTSFCFLDIRSPGLGDTAMYLCATSTGGTGGEQYFGPGTRLTVT.

The chain uses TRBV15 and TRBJ2-1, with D perhaps matching TRBD2 (6 bases). The CDR3 has 13 residues. Germline CDR1 reads LNHNV; CDR2 reads YYDKDF (reference sequence). The V gene lost 6 bases and the J gene lost 9 bases, with 15 bases spanning the gap. CDR3 loop: CATRLRPGVEQFF. CDR3 DNA: TGTGCCACCAGGCTTCGCCCGGGGGTTGAGCAGTTCTTC.

The V call is TRBV27, the J call TRBJ2-7, with D possibly matching TRBD2 (6 bases). This CDR3 is built from 15 residues. With 5 bases removed from V and 2 bases from J, the gap between germline ends came to 16 bases. Per germline, CDR1 MNHEY and CDR2 SMNVEV (reference sequence). DNA of the CDR3: TGTGCCAGCAGTCCTGTAGCGACGGGGGCCTACGAGCAGTACTTC. This codes for CASSPVATGAYEQYF.

In this sample, this clone turned up a few times. The V gene is TRBV2, the J gene TRBJ2-1; TRBD1 matches at 8 bases. The CDR3 loop spans 16 amino acids. After removal of 3 bases from V and 4 bases from J, the junction contained 8 bases not matched to a gene. The germline gives CDR1 SNHLY, CDR2 FYNNEI. CDR3 residues: CASSEVDRVKYNEQFF. For the CDR3, the DNA is TGTGCCAGCAGTGAGGTGGACAGGGTGAAGTACAATGAGCAGTTCTTC.

Only a few counts were recorded for this clone. The chain is built from TRBV7-2 and TRBJ2-1, with D perhaps TRBD2 (5 bases). Germline CDR1 and CDR2: SGHTA and FQGNSA. CDR3 size: 15 residues. V was cut by 4 bases and J by 8 bases, with 18 bases left in between. CDR3 nucleotides: TGTGCCAGCAGCTCCACCTCGGAGGTGGGGTATGAGCAGTTCTTC. This encodes CASSSTSEVGYEQFF.

This clone was seen only once. This rearrangement joins TRBV12-5 to TRBJ2-3, with a weak D call TRBD2 (5 bases). V was shortened by 0 bases and J by 2 bases, with 9 bases between the two germline ends. CDR1 LGHNT and CDR2 FRNRAP come from the germline V gene. CDR3 length: 15 amino acids. In nucleotides, the CDR3 is TGTGCTAGTGGTTTGGTTGATAGCGACACAGATACGCAGTATTTT. It yields the protein CASGLVDSDTDTQYF.

The chain joins TRBV15 to TRBJ2-5, with 11 bases matching TRBD1. Germline CDR1 reads LNHNV; CDR2 reads YYDKDF (reference sequence). The CDR3 covers 14 residues. V was pared by 3 bases and J by 4 bases, with 1 base of the junction left unmatched. CDR3 DNA: TGTGCCACCAGCAGGGACAGGGGGCGAGAGACCCAGTACTTC. It specifies CATSRDRGRETQYF.

The chain recombines TRBV4-2 with TRBJ2-3, with TRBD2 matching 9 bases. Germline lookup yields CDR1 LGHNA and CDR2 YNFKEQ. This CDR3 contains 16 residues. With 0 bases clipped from V and 7 bases from J, the junction kept 8 bases outside the gene matches. The CDR3 loop reads CASSQEIRAGGYTQYF. In nucleotides, the CDR3 is TGTGCCAGCAGCCAAGAAATTAGAGCGGGAGGATATACGCAGTATTTT.

To note about this clone: The junction does not match germline at one end; this may be a read error. The J gene is TRBJ1-5, the V gene TRBV7-7, with D hard to call. The CDR3 has 17 residues. Per germline, CDR1 SSHAT and CDR2 FNYEAQ (reference sequence). This CDR3 reads CASSLAHSAASNQPQHF. The CDR3 DNA sequence: TGTGCTAGCAGCTTAGCTCATTCGGCGGCGAGCAATCAGCCCCAGCATTTT.

V and J are TRBV29-1 and TRBJ2-7; D is possibly TRBD2 (6 bases). Germline V gene data show CDR1 as SQVTM and CDR2 as ANQGSEA. This CDR3 contains 12 residues. Trimming stripped 4 bases from V and 7 bases from J, with 14 bases between. The CDR3 loop reads CSVGDPAGEQYF. In DNA, the CDR3 is TGCAGCGTTGGAGACCCGGCGGGGGAGCAGTACTTC.

This clone was detected a few times. The V and J genes are TRBV5-1 and TRBJ2-6; TRBD2 aligns across 7 bases. CDR3 length: 18 residues. Trimming took 4 bases from V and 1 from J; bases not matched to a gene: 11. Germline-derived CDR1 and CDR2 are SGHRS and YFSETQ. The CDR3 region has the DNA TGCGCCAGCAGCCCAGCGGGGACCTCGGGGTCTGGGGCCAACGTCCTGACTTTC. Translating it yields CASSPAGTSGSGANVLTF.

This chain links TRBV12-5 with TRBJ2-1, with 7 nucleotides matching TRBD1. CDR1 is LGHNT and CDR2 is FRNRAP in the germline V gene. The ends lost 3 bases at V and 5 bases at J; junction bases unmatched: 7. The CDR3 length is 15 residues. CDR3 in amino acids: CASGFNHRGNNEQFF. CDR3 nucleotide sequence: TGTGCTAGTGGTTTTAATCACAGGGGAAACAATGAGCAGTTCTTC.

The table lists this clone with a few counts. The genes are TRBV5-1 and TRBJ2-7, with TRBD1 matching 12 bases. This CDR3 spans 17 amino acids. The V and J ends lost 2 bases and 5 bases, in that order; junction bases with no gene match: 11. CDR1 is SGHRS and CDR2 is YFSETQ in the germline V gene. The CDR3 sequence: CASSFVPAGTGGHEQYF. The CDR3 DNA reads as TGCGCCAGCAGCTTTGTCCCCGCCGGGACAGGGGGCCACGAGCAGTACTTC.

V gene TRBV25-1 combines with J gene TRBJ2-1; maybe TRBD1 (6 bases). Germline V lookup: CDR1 MGHDK, CDR2 SYGVNS. This CDR3 has 15 amino acids. Between the trimmed V and J ends, which lost 2 bases and 1 base, there was a span of 9 bases. The CDR3 nucleotides are TGTGCCAGCAGTGAAACAGGGTCGTCCTACAATGAGCAGTTCTTC. Its translation is CASSETGSSYNEQFF.

The V call is TRBV19, the J call TRBJ2-7; D perhaps matches TRBD2 (6 bases). The germline V and J ends were trimmed by 4 bases and 6 bases, with 13 bases remaining between them. Germline V lookup: CDR1 LNHDA, CDR2 SQIVND (reference sequence). This CDR3 region has 13 residues. CDR3 bases: TGTGCCAGTAGTACTTCTTCCGGGGGCGAGCAGTACTTC. This encodes CASSTSSGGEQYF.

The V call is TRBV19, the J call TRBJ2-2; 8 bases are shared with TRBD2. The germline V gene encodes CDR1 LNHDA and CDR2 SQIVND (reference sequence). The CDR3 runs 16 residues. Trimming cost V 4 bases and J 3 bases; bases outside gene matches: 7. CDR3 nucleotides: TGTGCCAGTAGTACCCGGACTAGCTTTGACACCGGGGAGCTGTTTTTT. It translates to CASSTRTSFDTGELFF.

The chain recombines TRBV11-2 with TRBJ1-2; 9 nucleotides line up with TRBD1. CDR1 is SGHAT and CDR2 is FQNNGV in the germline V gene. J lost 7 bases, V lost 4 bases, and 7 bases had no gene match. CDR3 length: 14 residues. Written as DNA, the CDR3 is TGTGCCAGCAGCTCACAGGGGGCGAGATCTGGCTACACCTTC. This translates into CASSSQGARSGYTF.

The gene calls are TRBV4-2 and TRBJ2-2; 8 nucleotides agree with TRBD2. V was clipped by 4 bases and J by 0 bases; unmatched bases: 7. Looked up from germline, CDR1 is LGHNA and CDR2 is YNFKEQ. The CDR3 consists of 17 residues. The CDR3 DNA is TGTGCCAGCAGCCGGACTAGCTCGAGGGCGAACACCGGGGAGCTGTTTTTT. Translation gives CASSRTSSRANTGELFF.

The table lists this clone with a few counts. The V and J genes are TRBV15 and TRBJ2-1; 12 bases map to TRBD2. The germline CDR1 and CDR2 sequences are LNHNV and YYDKDF (reference sequence). Trimming took 4 bases from V and 0 from J; bases not matched to a gene: 4. The CDR3 loop spans 17 amino acids. CDR3 nucleotide sequence: TGTGCCACCAGCACCCTGACTAGCGGGGGCTCCTACAATGAGCAGTTCTTC. This sequence encodes CATSTLTSGGSYNEQFF.

The V gene is TRBV27, the J gene TRBJ2-3; 7 positions agree with TRBD2. CDR1 MNHEY and CDR2 SMNVEV come from the germline V gene (reference sequence). V dropped 6 bases and J dropped 1; count of bases not matched to a gene: 7. This CDR3 comprises 15 residues. CDR3 in DNA: TGTGCCAGCAGACGGCGGGGGAGTGGCACAGATACGCAGTATTTT. Protein sequence: CASRRRGSGTDTQYF.

This clone was counted a few times. At one end, the junction sequence differs from germline, possibly due to a read error. The rearrangement joins TRBV7-9 to TRBJ2-7; 7 nucleotides agree with TRBD1. From germline, CDR1 is SEHNR and CDR2 FQNEAQ (reference sequence). This CDR3 has 19 amino acids. CDR3 sequence (DNA): TGTTCCAGCAGCTCCCAGGCCAGGGGGAGTCAAACGAGCTCCTACGAGCAGTACTTC. As protein: CSSSSQARGSQTSSYEQYF.

This sequence joins TRBV15 and TRBJ1-5; no clear D. Per the germline V gene, CDR1 is LNHNV and CDR2 is YYDKDF (reference sequence). This CDR3 is built from 13 residues. V lost 1 base and J lost 11, with 12 bases in between. The CDR3 sequence: CATSRVGESAQHF. In DNA, the CDR3 is TGTGCCACCAGCAGAGTTGGAGAGTCAGCCCAGCATTTT.

CDR3 amino acids: CASIPGQGLNQPQHF. DNA of the CDR3: TGTGCCAGTATCCCGGGACAGGGTCTCAATCAGCCCCAGCATTTT. This chain links TRBV19 with TRBJ1-5, with 9 positions matching TRBD1. CDR3 length: 15 residues. V dropped 7 bases and J dropped 3; count of bases not matched to a gene: 7. Germline-derived CDR1 and CDR2 are LNHDA and SQIVND (reference sequence). The variable domain in full, completed from reference TRBV19 and TRBJ1-5, reads DGGITQSPKYLFRKEGQNVTLSCEQNLNHDAMYWYRQDPGQGLRLIYYSQIVNDFQKGDIAEGYSVSREKKESFPLTVTSAQKNPTAFYLCASIPGQGLNQPQHFGDGTRLSIL.

Here the CDR3 DNA reads TGTGCCAGCAGCCGAACCGGGACACAAAACACTGAAGCTTTCTTT. Translated, it gives CASSRTGTQNTEAFF. The J gene is TRBJ1-1, the V gene TRBV6-1; D is possibly TRBD1 (6 bases). V lost 6 bases, J lost 2 bases, and 16 bases lay in between. This CDR3 contains 15 residues. Germline CDR1 reads MNHNS; CDR2 reads SASEGT.